What follows is one TCR beta chain and its context. Trimming cost V 6 bases and J 8 bases; bases outside gene matches: 15. The CDR3 is 16 amino acids. Germline-derived CDR1 and CDR2 are LNHDA and SQIVND (reference sequence). The data stem from a study of blood T cell repertoires in COVID-19. About the research overall: Specimens from acute and convalescent COVID-19 originated in the United States, Italy and Spain.

In the original analysis: Using reference gene primer amplification, nucleated cell counts were estimated. The protocol was immunoSEQ multiplex PCR, while the TCRdb copy is restricted to in-frame clones and leaves out a portion. For V, J and clone size, that table is used; D and trimming come from the DNA. The table includes 430,000 or so clones, approximately 90% detected once. The study counted Cohort 3 donors as recovered given two negative PCRs, clearance, or symptom resolution. The material sequenced was PBMCs or T cells enriched from blood (not recorded which). This sequence originates from a woman aged 40 to 55 who had recovered from COVID-19. The chain couples TRBV19 to TRBJ2-4; TRBD1 matches at 8 bases. In nucleotides, the CDR3 is TGTGCCAGTAGAGCAACCCCCGGACAGGGAATACACATTCAGTACTTC. It specifies CASRATPGQGIHIQYF.